The 10 T cell receptor beta chains below all came from one sample that was sequenced in a study of blood T cells in healthy people across ages. The use of a sample-barcoded 5' primer and a J-beta primer mix characterized a second PCR of about 7 to 12 cycles. Via MiXCR, TCRdb re-called the 5' RACE reads, giving one row per CDR3 protein. The sample holds 790,000 or so distinct CDR3 sequences; about 45% are singletons and the top ten take approximately 18%. Sample: blood. These receptors all stem from an older man in good health.

The V and J genes are TRBV9 and TRBJ1-5; no definite D call. The CDR3 length is 14 residues. The germline V gene has CDR1 SGDLS and CDR2 YYNGEE. V was trimmed by 4 bases and J by 1 base, leaving 9 bases between them. The CDR3 DNA reads TGTGCCAGCAGCCCCCAGCCCAGCAATCAGCCCCAGCATTTT. This sequence encodes CASSPQPSNQPQHF.

This clonotype was seen a few times. With a much larger clone just one base away, this may be a read error. The chain recombines TRBV6-2 or TRBV6-3 with TRBJ2-5, with D possibly being TRBD1 (6 bases). V lost 6 bases and J 5 bases, leaving 22 bases between the germline ends. The length of the CDR3 is 16 residues. In germline, CDR1 is MNHEY, CDR2 SVGEGT. The CDR3 DNA follows: TGTGCCAGCAGCTCCCCCCTAGGGGGTTCGATGGAGACCCAGTACTTC. It translates to CASSSPLGGSMETQYF.

This clonotype was observed a handful of times. The V call is TRBV29-1, the J call TRBJ2-5; 9 positions match TRBD1. The assigned J gene may be wrong: the sequence end matches TRBJ2-7 better. The CDR3 extends over 13 amino acids. Germline lookup yields CDR1 SQVTM and CDR2 ANQGSEA. CDR3 loop: CSVAWTGEDEQYF. The CDR3 DNA is TGCAGCGTTGCATGGACAGGGGAGGACGAGCAGTACTTC.

The chain has TRBV7-9 and TRBJ2-3; no firm D call. Germline values: CDR1 SEHNR, CDR2 FQNEAQ (reference sequence). The CDR3 length is 14 residues. Trimming took off 5 bases at V and 0 bases at J, with 9 bases between the two ends. The chain's CDR3 is CASSAFMSTDTQYF. The CDR3 region has the DNA TGTGCCAGCAGCGCCTTCATGAGCACAGATACGCAGTATTTT.

In its sample, this clonotype was seen a few times. This chain links TRBV10-3 with TRBJ1-2; D gene ambiguous. The CDR3 extends over 14 amino acids. The V end lost 7 bases, the J end lost 3 bases, and 15 bases lay between the germline ends. Germline V CDR1 and CDR2: ENHRY, SYGVKD. CDR3 nucleotides: TGTGCCATCAAAGGCAGAGACAACTACTATGGCTACACCTTC. It codes for CAIKGRDNYYGYTF.

This clonotype was counted a few times. The chain employs TRBV5-1 and TRBJ2-5; D may match TRBD1 or TRBD2 (5 bases each). CDR1 SGHRS and CDR2 YFSETQ come from the germline V gene. Between the trimmed V and J ends, which lost 3 bases and 5 bases, there was a span of 14 bases. This CDR3 comprises 14 residues. This chain's CDR3 is CASSYDRSGETQYF. The CDR3 bases are TGCGCCAGCAGCTACGACAGATCGGGGGAGACCCAGTACTTC.

This clonotype has only a few counts. The chain combines TRBV6-1 with TRBJ2-7; 7 nucleotides line up with TRBD1. Germline V gives CDR1 MNHNS, CDR2 SASEGT. This CDR3 contains 12 residues. The junction had 3 bases not matched to a gene; V was cut back by 3 bases and J by 7 bases. The CDR3 loop is CASSETGWEQYF. As DNA, the CDR3 is TGTGCCAGCAGTGAGACAGGGTGGGAGCAGTACTTC.

This CDR3 is CAISETQTGVVTGELFF. CDR3 DNA sequence: TGTGCCATCAGTGAGACCCAGACAGGGGTTGTCACCGGGGAGCTGTTTTTT. This rearrangement joins TRBV10-3 to TRBJ2-2, with 8 bases lining up with TRBD1. CDR1 and CDR2 from the germline V gene are ENHRY and SYGVKD. After removal of 2 bases from V and 4 bases from J, the junction contained 9 bases not matched to a gene. The CDR3 runs 17 residues.

The chain couples TRBV5-1 to TRBJ2-7; 16 bases are shared with TRBD2. TRBJ2-5 explains the end of the DNA better; the J call may be wrong. The CDR3 contains 17 residues. Germline loops: CDR1 SGHRS, CDR2 YFSETQ. The CDR3 DNA reads TGCGCCAGCAGCCTCGGGACTAGCGGGAGGGCCGAAGAGACCCAGTACTTC. This encodes CASSLGTSGRAEETQYF.

The chain carries TRBV7-2 and TRBJ2-1; D unresolved. V gave up 7 bases and J gave up 0 bases, with 13 bases separating them. Germline V CDR1 and CDR2: SGHTA, FQGNSA. The CDR3 loop spans 15 amino acids. The CDR3 region is CASIPTDSSYNEQFF. The CDR3 coding sequence is TGTGCCAGCATCCCTACGGATAGCTCCTACAATGAGCAGTTCTTC.